This record looks at one T cell receptor (beta chain) sequence and its context. Antigen: not known. Regions amplified from RNA transcripts were the TCR beta CDR3 regions. The study used the HTBI primer set for a first-round RT-PCR of the TCR CDR3. TCRdb ran MiXCR on the multiplex PCR reads and lists one entry per CDR3 protein. The sample includes hundreds of thousands of distinct CDR3 sequences, over 40% seen only once; the top ten take less than 9%. Germline CDR1 is SGHRS and CDR2 is YFSETQ. CDR3 length: 15 residues. Trimming at V came to 4 bases and at J to 6 bases, leaving 9 bases not matched to a gene. These data come from a study of T cells in Graves' hyperthyroidism and ophthalmopathy. Notes on the study in general: Appearing also in blood were most of the thyroid clonotypes expanded above 0.001.

The study excluded patients with uncontrolled infection, other autoimmune disease, pregnancy or lactation. Diagnosing involved the use of clinical symptoms, serum thyroxine and TRAb, thyroid ultrasound and orbital computed tomography. What was sequenced was peripheral blood or thyroid tissue (not recorded which). The sequence came from an adult man with Graves' disease, either hyperthyroidism or ophthalmopathy (not recorded which). The chain recombines TRBV5-1 with TRBJ1-4; 7 bases agree with TRBD1. This CDR3 is CASSRQGDSDEKLFF. CDR3 nucleotides: TGCGCCAGCAGCCGACAGGGTGACAGCGATGAAAAACTGTTTTTT.